What follows are 22 T cell receptor beta chains derived from one specimen sequenced in a study of T cells after yellow fever vaccination. TCRdb fed the 5' RACE reads into MiXCR, producing one record per CDR3 protein. This sample has 90,000 to 150,000 distinct CDR3 sequences, with roughly 6.8% found just once. Sequencing used CD4+ T cells sorted from PBMCs, obtained around 45 days after the first yellow fever vaccination. The receptor set was obtained from a young man who received the YFV17D yellow fever vaccine.

This clonotype was seen repeatedly, ten times or more. The V call is TRBV11-2, the J call TRBJ1-2; D is uncertain. Germline V lookup: CDR1 SGHAT, CDR2 FQNNGV. The CDR3 length is 18 residues. Between the trimmed V and J ends, which lost 4 bases and 1 base, there was a span of 22 bases. The CDR3 bases are TGTGCCAGCAGCTCTAGGGTTTCCCGATCTCAATTTAACTATGGCTACACCTTC. This codes for CASSSRVSRSQFNYGYTF. The entire variable domain, with the rest obtained from reference TRBV11-2 and TRBJ1-2, is as follows: EAGVAQSPRYKIIEKRQSVAFWCNPISGHATLYWYQQILGQGPKLLIQFQNNGVVDDSQLPKDRFSAERLKGVDSTLKIQPAKLEDSAVYLCASSSRVSRSQFNYGYTFGSGTRLTVV.

This clonotype was detected many times. The chain links TRBV18 to TRBJ1-5, with D possibly being TRBD1 (5 bases). This CDR3 region has 14 residues. Between the trimmed V and J ends, which lost 2 bases and 6 bases, there was a span of 11 bases. Germline lookup yields CDR1 KGHSH and CDR2 LQKENI. The CDR3 is CASSPIGQGQPQHF. Written as DNA, the CDR3 is TGTGCCAGCTCACCAATAGGGCAGGGTCAGCCCCAGCATTTT. The entire variable domain, with the rest obtained from reference TRBV18 and TRBJ1-5, is as follows: NAGVMQNPRHLVRRRGQEARLRCSPMKGHSHVYWYRQLPEEGLKFMVYLQKENIIDESGMPKERFSAEFPKEGPSILRIQQVVRGDSAAYFCASSPIGQGQPQHFGDGTRLSIL.

This clonotype was detected ten times or more. The chain is built from TRBV20-1 and TRBJ2-7; D not resolved. V dropped 5 bases and J dropped 0 bases, with 17 bases sitting between them. Germline-derived CDR1 and CDR2 are DFQATT and SNEGSKA (reference sequence). The length of the CDR3 is 15 residues. The CDR3 sequence is CSALDPRGSSYEQYV. In DNA, the CDR3 is TGCAGTGCTTTGGACCCGAGAGGCAGCTCCTACGAGCAGTACGTC.

This clonotype was recorded at least ten times. This rearrangement joins TRBV7-8 to TRBJ2-1; 8 bases fit TRBD2. The germline CDR1 and CDR2 sequences are SGHVS and FQNEAQ. CDR3 length equals 15 residues. Trimming removed 6 bases from V and 8 bases from J; junction bases left unmatched: 12. In nucleotides, the CDR3 is TGTGCCAGCAGTCTTGGGGCGGGGGGCTCCTATGAGCAGTTCTTC. It translates to CASSLGAGGSYEQFF.

The chain recombines TRBV4-2 with TRBJ2-7; the D gene could be TRBD1 or TRBD2 (5 bases each). The CDR3 is made up of 13 amino acids. Trimming pared 0 bases from V and 6 bases from J, leaving 9 bases between. Germline CDR1 LGHNA, CDR2 YNFKEQ. The CDR3 DNA sequence: TGTGCCAGCAGCCAAGATCCCGGGGCCGAGCAGTACGTC. Translating gives CASSQDPGAEQYV.

The rearrangement joins TRBV18 to TRBJ2-2; D remains ambiguous. The V end lost 3 bases, the J end lost 1 base, and 9 bases lay between the germline ends. The CDR3 extends over 15 amino acids. Germline CDR1 reads KGHSH; CDR2 reads LQKENI. CDR3 protein: CASSPERQNTGELFF. The CDR3 DNA is TGTGCCAGCTCACCGGAACGACAGAACACCGGGGAGCTGTTTTTT.

This clonotype was recorded many times. This chain joins TRBV7-2 and TRBJ1-3; D gene unclear. The CDR3 consists of 15 residues. V was cut by 5 bases and J by 0 bases, with 11 bases left in between. The germline V gene has CDR1 SGHTA and CDR2 FQGNSA. The CDR3 reads CASSPLISSGNTIYF. The CDR3 nucleotides are TGTGCCAGCAGCCCACTCATAAGCTCTGGAAACACCATATATTTT.

Many counts were recorded for this clonotype. CDR3 in DNA: TGTGCCAGCGGCAGGGGTGAAGATACGCAGTATTTT. Residues: CASGRGEDTQYF. The chain combines TRBV2 with TRBJ2-3; a weak D match, TRBD1 (6 bases). Trimming took off 8 bases at V and 5 bases at J, with 11 bases between the two ends. This CDR3 is 12 amino acids long. Germline-derived CDR1 and CDR2 are SNHLY and FYNNEI.

In this sample, this clonotype turned up many times. The chain is built from TRBV7-3 and TRBJ1-1, with TRBD1 matching 7 bases. In germline, CDR1 is SGHTA, CDR2 FQGTGA. The trim removed 5 bases at V and 4 bases at J, leaving 16 bases unmatched. The CDR3 totals 17 residues. The CDR3 is CASSPGQFQGESTEAFF. For the CDR3, the DNA is TGTGCCAGCAGCCCCGGACAATTTCAGGGGGAGAGCACTGAAGCTTTCTTT.

There are many counts of this clonotype. V is TRBV7-8 and J is TRBJ2-7; 8 bases align to TRBD2. The CDR3 totals 13 residues. J lost 3 bases, V lost 5 bases, and 3 bases had no gene match. CDR1 and CDR2 (germline): SGHVS, FQNEAQ. Written as DNA, the CDR3 is TGTGCCAGCAGCCCCGGGGGGGGCTACGAGCAGTACTTC. Its translation: CASSPGGGYEQYF.

V and J are TRBV7-2 and TRBJ1-2, with 10 bases fitting TRBD1. The CDR3 contains 16 residues. V was clipped by 7 bases and J by 4 bases; unmatched bases: 12. Germline V gene sequence: CDR1 SGHTA, CDR2 FQGNSA. The CDR3 loop is CASTRETGTGVYGYTF. In nucleotides, the CDR3 is TGTGCCAGCACCCGTGAGACCGGGACAGGGGTCTATGGCTACACCTTC.

There are many counts of this clonotype. V and J are TRBV7-9 and TRBJ2-3, with TRBD2 as a possible D gene (6 bases). The CDR3 extends over 16 amino acids. With 5 bases removed from V and 4 bases from J, the gap between germline ends came to 19 bases. The germline V gene encodes CDR1 SEHNR and CDR2 FQNEAQ (reference sequence). This chain's CDR3 is CASSRQPGVNADTQYF. The CDR3 DNA reads as TGTGCCAGCAGCCGGCAGCCGGGGGTAAATGCAGATACGCAGTATTTT.

This clonotype was seen once. The CDR3 coding sequence is TGCAGTGCGGTACATGCAGGGGCCAAATCCTACGAGCAGTACTTC. The encoded protein is CSAVHAGAKSYEQYF. V gene TRBV20-1 combines with J gene TRBJ2-7; TRBD1 is a possible D gene (6 bases). V gave up 6 bases and J gave up 1 base, with 19 bases separating them. CDR1 is DFQATT and CDR2 is SNEGSKA in the germline V gene (reference sequence). This CDR3 contains 15 residues.

The sample holds many counts of this clonotype. V gene TRBV4-2 combines with J gene TRBJ2-2; 8 bases fit TRBD1. There are 12 residues in the CDR3. CDR1 is LGHNA and CDR2 is YNFKEQ in the germline V gene. The V and J ends lost 0 bases and 13 bases, in that order; junction bases with no gene match: 1. CDR3 bases: TGTGCCAGCAGCCAAGATGACAGGGGGCTGTTTTTT. Translated, it gives CASSQDDRGLFF.

The sample holds many counts of this clonotype. The chain carries TRBV5-4 and TRBJ1-2; maybe TRBD1 (5 bases). Germline CDR1 reads SGHNT; CDR2 reads YYREEE (reference sequence). The V end was cut by 5 bases, the J end by 1 base, with 18 bases between. The CDR3 is 16 residues long. CDR3 sequence (DNA): TGTGCCAGCAGGATTGGGACGGGAGCTGTTAACTATGGCTACACCTTC. Amino acids: CASRIGTGAVNYGYTF.

There are many counts of this clonotype. V is TRBV27 and J is TRBJ1-4; 7 bases align to TRBD1. The CDR3 runs 14 residues. The germline V gene has CDR1 MNHEY and CDR2 SMNVEV (reference sequence). V gave up 6 bases and J gave up 5 bases; unmatched junction bases: 6. The chain's CDR3 is CASRLQGTNEKLFF. CDR3 nucleotides: TGTGCCAGCAGACTACAGGGGACGAATGAAAAACTGTTTTTT.

This clonotype was found many times. V is TRBV27 and J is TRBJ2-7, with 14 bases matching TRBD2. There are 16 residues in the CDR3. J lost 2 bases, V lost 6 bases, and 6 bases had no gene match. Germline V lookup: CDR1 MNHEY, CDR2 SMNVEV (reference sequence). CDR3 sequence reads: CASSQRGLAGAYEQYF. The CDR3, as DNA: TGTGCCAGCAGCCAAAGGGGACTAGCGGGGGCCTACGAGCAGTACTTC.

This clonotype was seen ten or more times. The rearrangement uses TRBV5-1 and TRBJ2-7; TRBD1 might be the D (6 bases). This CDR3 has 15 residues. Per germline, CDR1 SGHRS and CDR2 YFSETQ. V was trimmed by 3 bases and J by 4 bases, leaving 17 bases between them. CDR3 in amino acids: CASSSTTGPTYEQYF. In DNA form, the CDR3 reads TGCGCCAGCAGCTCGACGACAGGCCCTACGTACGAGCAGTACTTC.

At least ten counts were recorded for this clonotype. The chain combines TRBV7-2 with TRBJ2-5, with TRBD2 matching 8 bases. Looked up from germline, CDR1 is SGHTA and CDR2 is FQGNSA. Trimming at V came to 1 base and at J to 7 bases, leaving 11 bases not matched to a gene. The CDR3 has 16 amino acids. The CDR3 bases are TGTGCCAGCAGCTTAGGGGGACTAGGACTTCATCTGACCCAGTACTTC. Its protein is CASSLGGLGLHLTQYF.

This clonotype was picked up many times. The V gene is TRBV7-3, the J gene TRBJ2-2, with 7 bases lining up with TRBD2. Per germline, CDR1 SGHTA and CDR2 FQGTGA. The V and J ends lost 5 bases and 6 bases, in that order; junction bases with no gene match: 3. The length of the CDR3 is 13 residues. The CDR3: CASSRGVSGELFF. As DNA, the CDR3 is TGTGCCAGCAGCCGGGGGGTGTCCGGGGAGCTGTTTTTT.

This clonotype occurred many times. V gene TRBV4-2 combines with J gene TRBJ2-3; no reliable D call. Germline V gives CDR1 LGHNA, CDR2 YNFKEQ. CDR3 length: 16 amino acids. V shed 1 base and J shed 7 bases, with 18 bases lying between them. The CDR3 region has the DNA TGTGCCAGCAGCCAAGGTCTCACCGCGGCCCAAAATACGCAGTATTTT. Protein: CASSQGLTAAQNTQYF.

At least ten counts were recorded for this clonotype. The V and J genes are TRBV4-2 and TRBJ2-1, with 9 bases matching TRBD1. This CDR3 contains 14 residues. V lost 4 bases to trimming and J lost 8 bases; unmatched junction nucleotides: 6. Germline V gene sequence: CDR1 LGHNA, CDR2 YNFKEQ. The CDR3 sequence is CASSLGQGWDEQFF. The CDR3 DNA reads TGTGCCAGCAGCCTCGGACAGGGGTGGGATGAGCAGTTCTTC.